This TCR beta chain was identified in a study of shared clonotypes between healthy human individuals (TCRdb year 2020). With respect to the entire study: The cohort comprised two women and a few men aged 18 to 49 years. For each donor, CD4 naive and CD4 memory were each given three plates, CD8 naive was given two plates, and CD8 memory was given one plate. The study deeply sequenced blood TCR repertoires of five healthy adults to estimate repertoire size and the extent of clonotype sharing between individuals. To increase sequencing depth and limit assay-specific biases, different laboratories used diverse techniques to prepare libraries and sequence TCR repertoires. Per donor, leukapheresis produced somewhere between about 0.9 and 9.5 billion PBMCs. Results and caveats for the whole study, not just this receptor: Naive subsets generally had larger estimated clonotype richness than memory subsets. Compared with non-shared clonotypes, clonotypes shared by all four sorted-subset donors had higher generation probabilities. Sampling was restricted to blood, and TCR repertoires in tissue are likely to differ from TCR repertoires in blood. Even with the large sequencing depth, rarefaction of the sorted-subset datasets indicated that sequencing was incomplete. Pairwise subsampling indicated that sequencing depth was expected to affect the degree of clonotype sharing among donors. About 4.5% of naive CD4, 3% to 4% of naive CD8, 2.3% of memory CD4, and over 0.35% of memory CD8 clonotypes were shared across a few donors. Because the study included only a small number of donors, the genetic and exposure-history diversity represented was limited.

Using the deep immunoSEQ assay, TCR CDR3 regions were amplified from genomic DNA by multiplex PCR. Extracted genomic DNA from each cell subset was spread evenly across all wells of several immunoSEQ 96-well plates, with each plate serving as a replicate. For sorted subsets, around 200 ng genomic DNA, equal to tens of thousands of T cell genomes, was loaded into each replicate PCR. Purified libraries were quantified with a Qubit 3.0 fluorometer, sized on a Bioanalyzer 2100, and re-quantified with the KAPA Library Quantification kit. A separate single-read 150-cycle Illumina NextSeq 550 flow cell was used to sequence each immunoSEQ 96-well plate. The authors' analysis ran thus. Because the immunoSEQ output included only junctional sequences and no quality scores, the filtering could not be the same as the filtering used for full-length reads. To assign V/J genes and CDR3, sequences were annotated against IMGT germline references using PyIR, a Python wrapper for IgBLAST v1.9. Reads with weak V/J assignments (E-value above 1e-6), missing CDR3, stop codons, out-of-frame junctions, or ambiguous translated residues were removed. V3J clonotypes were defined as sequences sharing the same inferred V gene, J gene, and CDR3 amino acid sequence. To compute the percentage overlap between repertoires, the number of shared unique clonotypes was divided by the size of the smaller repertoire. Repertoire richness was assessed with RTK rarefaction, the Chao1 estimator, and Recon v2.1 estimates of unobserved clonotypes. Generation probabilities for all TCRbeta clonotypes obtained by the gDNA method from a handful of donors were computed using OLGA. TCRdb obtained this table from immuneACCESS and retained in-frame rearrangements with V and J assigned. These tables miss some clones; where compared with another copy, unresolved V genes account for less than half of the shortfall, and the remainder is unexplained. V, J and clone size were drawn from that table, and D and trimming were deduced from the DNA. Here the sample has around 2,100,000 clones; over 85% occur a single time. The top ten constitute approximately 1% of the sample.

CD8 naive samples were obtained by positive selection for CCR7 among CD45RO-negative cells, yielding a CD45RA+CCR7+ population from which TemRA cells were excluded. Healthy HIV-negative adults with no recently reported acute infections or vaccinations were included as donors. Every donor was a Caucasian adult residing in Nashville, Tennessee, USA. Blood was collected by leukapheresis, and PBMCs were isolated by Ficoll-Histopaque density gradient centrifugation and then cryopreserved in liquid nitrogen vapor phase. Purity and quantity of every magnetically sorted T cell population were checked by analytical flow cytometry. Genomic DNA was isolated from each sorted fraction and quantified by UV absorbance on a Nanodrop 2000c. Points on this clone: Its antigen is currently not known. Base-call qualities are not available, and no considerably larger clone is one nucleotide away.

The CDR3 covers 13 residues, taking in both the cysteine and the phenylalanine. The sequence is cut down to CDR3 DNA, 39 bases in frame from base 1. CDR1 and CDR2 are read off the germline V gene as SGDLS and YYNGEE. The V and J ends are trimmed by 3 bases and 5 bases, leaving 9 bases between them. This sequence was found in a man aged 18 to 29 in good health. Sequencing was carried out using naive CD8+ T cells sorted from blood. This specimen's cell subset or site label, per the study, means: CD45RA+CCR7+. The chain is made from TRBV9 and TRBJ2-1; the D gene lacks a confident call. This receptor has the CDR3 CASSATENNEQFF. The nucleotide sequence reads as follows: TGTGCCAGCAGCGCAACAGAAAACAATGAGCAGTTCTTC.